These 22 T cell receptor beta chains share one sample of origin, sequenced in a study of blood T cell repertoires in COVID-19. TCRdb's copy holds only in-frame clones and misses some; the assay was immunoSEQ multiplex PCR. The data show some 300,000 clones, with approximately 86% seen just once and roughly 1.3% held by the top ten. Specimen: peripheral blood. The receptors come from a man in his 70s with acute or convalescent COVID-19.

The gene calls are TRBV20-1 and TRBJ2-3, with a weak D call TRBD2 (6 bases). V was trimmed by 3 bases and J by 3 bases, leaving 13 bases between them. Germline CDR1 is DFQATT and CDR2 is SNEGSKA (reference sequence). This CDR3 is built from 14 residues. Here the CDR3 DNA reads TGCAGTGCTAGTTTTGGGACTGAGACAGATACGCAGTATTTT. It codes for CSASFGTETDTQYF.

The rearrangement joins TRBV12-3 or TRBV12-4 to TRBJ1-1; D is unclear. Trimming removed 6 bases at V and 1 base at J, with 9 bases between. The length of the CDR3 is 13 residues. Here the CDR3 DNA reads TGTGCCAGCAGCCCCCTAGAGAACACTGAAGCTTTCTTT. The encoded protein is CASSPLENTEAFF.

The rearrangement links TRBV10-3 to TRBJ1-2, with D perhaps TRBD1 (6 bases). The CDR3 contains 14 residues. The germline gives CDR1 ENHRY, CDR2 SYGVKD. V lost 7 bases to trimming and J lost 4 bases, with 16 bases between them. The CDR3 loop reads CAITPGGAGYGYTF. The CDR3 region has the DNA TGTGCCATCACTCCTGGGGGGGCTGGCTATGGCTACACCTTC.

The chain combines TRBV18 with TRBJ2-2; 7 bases are a match to TRBD1. CDR3 length equals 15 residues. Germline lookup yields CDR1 KGHSH and CDR2 LQKENI. The V segment lost 1 base and the J segment 4 bases; nucleotides outside the gene matches: 3. The CDR3 nucleotides are TGTGCCAGCTCACCACAGGGGGCCGGCACCGGGGAGCTGTTTTTT. It encodes CASSPQGAGTGELFF. Filled out from reference TRBV18 and TRBJ2-2, the complete variable domain reads NAGVMQNPRHLVRRRGQEARLRCSPMKGHSHVYWYRQLPEEGLKFMVYLQKENIIDESGMPKERFSAEFPKEGPSILRIQQVVRGDSAAYFCASSPQGAGTGELFFGEGSRLTVL.

The chain has TRBV29-1 and TRBJ1-1; D may be TRBD1 (5 bases). CDR3 size: 14 residues. Germline lookup yields CDR1 SQVTM and CDR2 ANQGSEA. Trimming cost V 3 bases and J 0 bases, with 11 bases left between them. In nucleotides, the CDR3 is TGCAGCGTTGAGTACAGGTTTGTGAACACTGAAGCTTTCTTT. Protein: CSVEYRFVNTEAFF.

The chain employs TRBV7-9 and TRBJ2-3, with unresolved D. The CDR3 covers 13 residues. Germline values: CDR1 SEHNR, CDR2 FQNEAQ (reference sequence). Trimming took off 2 bases at V and 4 bases at J, with 7 bases between the two ends. This CDR3 reads CASSLNQADTQYF. DNA for the CDR3: TGTGCCAGCAGCTTAAACCAGGCAGATACGCAGTATTTT.

The chain joins TRBV29-1 to TRBJ2-2; D is perhaps TRBD1 (6 bases). V was pared by 2 bases and J by 4 bases, with 14 bases between. Looked up from germline, CDR1 is SQVTM and CDR2 is ANQGSEA. The CDR3 has 15 amino acids. CDR3: CSVERISRGTGELFF. Written as DNA, the CDR3 is TGCAGCGTTGAACGAATTAGCAGGGGCACCGGGGAGCTGTTTTTT.

The V call is TRBV28, the J call TRBJ2-1, with TRBD2 matching 12 bases. V shed 5 bases, J shed 2 bases, and the junction held 4 bases outside the gene matches. The CDR3 is 16 amino acids. CDR1 is MDHEN, CDR2 SYDVKM, per germline. The CDR3 nucleotides are TGTGCCAGCAGTACCCGACTAGCGGGAGCCTACAATGAGCAGTTCTTC. Translation gives CASSTRLAGAYNEQFF. The complete variable domain, with remaining parts taken from reference TRBV28 and TRBJ2-1, reads DVKVTQSSRYLVKRTGEKVFLECVQDMDHENMFWYRQDPGLGLRLIYFSYDVKMKEKGDIPEGYSVSREKKERFSLILESASTNQTSMYLCASSTRLAGAYNEQFFGPGTRLTVL.

The J gene is TRBJ2-3, the V gene TRBV19; the match to TRBD2 covers 8 bases. The CDR3 totals 18 residues. J gave up 2 bases and V 5 bases, and 15 bases lay outside the gene matches. CDR1 LNHDA and CDR2 SQIVND come from the germline V gene (reference sequence). The DNA of the CDR3 is TGTGCCAGTAGTCCCTACCCCGGGACTAGTTTTTCCACAGATACGCAGTATTTT. Translation: CASSPYPGTSFSTDTQYF.

V is TRBV6-5 and J is TRBJ2-7; the D gene is possibly TRBD1 (6 bases). From germline, CDR1 is MNHEY and CDR2 SVGAGI. The length of the CDR3 is 14 residues. V was cut by 4 bases and J by 6 bases, with 16 bases left in between. CDR3 sequence: CASSSPGVVGEQYF. The CDR3 DNA sequence: TGTGCCAGCAGTTCGCCAGGGGTCGTGGGCGAGCAGTACTTC.

The V and J genes are TRBV7-9 and TRBJ2-3; D may be TRBD2 (5 bases). V lost 1 base, J lost 4 bases, and 12 bases lay in between. Germline CDR1 reads SEHNR; CDR2 reads FQNEAQ (reference sequence). The CDR3 extends over 15 amino acids. As DNA, the CDR3 is TGTGCCAGCAGCTTAGGAGGGAATCTAGCAGATACGCAGTATTTT. Translating it yields CASSLGGNLADTQYF.

The chain is built from TRBV5-1 and TRBJ2-5, with TRBD2 matching over 8 bases. This CDR3 spans 16 amino acids. Per germline, CDR1 SGHRS and CDR2 YFSETQ. J was trimmed by 5 bases and V by 6 bases; bases with no gene match: 15. DNA for the CDR3: TGCGCCAGCAACCTGGCCCCAGCGGGAGTGGGGGAGACCCAGTACTTC. The encoded protein is CASNLAPAGVGETQYF.

V is TRBV3-1 (or the pseudogene TRBV3-2) and J is TRBJ2-7; D unresolved. In germline, CDR1 is LGHDT, CDR2 YNNKEL (reference sequence). The CDR3 sequence is 13 residues long. Trimming took off 4 bases at V and 6 bases at J, with 13 bases between the two ends. CDR3 bases: TGTGCCAGCAGCCCAACTACTATTTCCGAGCAGTACTTC. As protein: CASSPTTISEQYF.

V is TRBV5-5 and J is TRBJ2-5; 9 nucleotides align to TRBD2. This CDR3 is built from 16 residues. V gave up 4 bases and J gave up 1 base; unmatched junction bases: 8. Germline assignment: CDR1 SGHKS and CDR2 YYEKEE (reference sequence). In DNA, the CDR3 is TGTGCCAGCAGCCAGGGGCCAGCGGGGGGCCAAGAGACCCAGTACTTC. Amino acids: CASSQGPAGGQETQYF.

The chain couples TRBV5-1 to TRBJ2-3; D unresolved. Germline loops: CDR1 SGHRS, CDR2 YFSETQ. The CDR3 totals 15 residues. The germline V and J ends were trimmed by 1 base and 0 bases, with 9 bases remaining between them. The CDR3 bases are TGCGCCAGCAGCTTGTCCGGCAGGAGCACAGATACGCAGTATTTT. Residues: CASSLSGRSTDTQYF.

This clone has just one count. V is TRBV7-2 and J is TRBJ2-7; D might be TRBD1 (7 bases). This CDR3 has 15 residues. The V end was cut by 1 base, the J end by 7 bases, with 17 bases between. Germline V gene lookup returns CDR1 SGHTA and CDR2 FQGNSA. The CDR3 DNA reads TGTGCCAGCAGCTTAGGCAGGGGGGCGCAGGGGGAGCAGTACTTC. As protein: CASSLGRGAQGEQYF.

The genes are TRBV3-1 (or the pseudogene TRBV3-2) and TRBJ2-3; tentative D call: TRBD2 (6 bases). The germline V gene has CDR1 LGHDT and CDR2 YNNKEL (reference sequence). The CDR3 has 17 residues. V lost 5 bases and J 0 bases, leaving 18 bases between the germline ends. CDR3 bases: TGTGCCAGCAGCAATTGGGCGGGGACCCCTAGCACAGATACGCAGTATTTT. Encoded protein: CASSNWAGTPSTDTQYF.

This clone has just a few counts. V is TRBV5-1 and J is TRBJ2-1, with 10 bases that match TRBD2. Trimming removed 0 bases from V and 4 bases from J; junction bases left unmatched: 4. The germline gives CDR1 SGHRS, CDR2 YFSETQ. The CDR3 covers 16 residues. CDR3 in amino acids: CASSLGAGGAYNEQFF. The CDR3 DNA reads as TGCGCCAGCAGCTTGGGAGCGGGAGGGGCGTACAATGAGCAGTTCTTC.

V is TRBV19 and J is TRBJ2-4, with TRBD1 matching 8 bases. J gave up 5 bases and V 6 bases, and 15 bases lay outside the gene matches. Germline V CDR1 and CDR2: LNHDA, SQIVND (reference sequence). CDR3 length: 17 residues. CDR3 protein: CASSHRRRTGLENIQYF. In nucleotides, the CDR3 is TGTGCCAGTAGCCACAGACGCCGGACAGGGCTGGAAAACATTCAGTACTTC. Drawing the rest from reference TRBV19 and TRBJ2-4, the complete variable domain is DGGITQSPKYLFRKEGQNVTLSCEQNLNHDAMYWYRQDPGQGLRLIYYSQIVNDFQKGDIAEGYSVSREKKESFPLTVTSAQKNPTAFYLCASSHRRRTGLENIQYFGAGTRLSVL.

This clone was seen only once. The genes are TRBV6-5 and TRBJ1-5; D is unclear. The CDR3 has 13 amino acids. With 5 bases removed from V and 3 bases from J, the gap between germline ends came to 8 bases. Germline CDR1 reads MNHEY; CDR2 reads SVGAGI. In nucleotides, the CDR3 is TGTGCCAGCAGTCCGACTTTCAATCAGCCCCAGCATTTT. Amino acids: CASSPTFNQPQHF.

The J gene is TRBJ2-5, the V gene TRBV9; maybe TRBD2 (5 bases). Germline assignment: CDR1 SGDLS and CDR2 YYNGEE. The CDR3 runs 14 residues. Trimming took 2 bases from V and 3 from J, leaving 11 bases between them. The CDR3 DNA reads as TGTGCCAGCAGCGTCATGGGAGCGAAAGAGACCCAGTACTTC. It is translated as CASSVMGAKETQYF.

The chain joins TRBV7-6 to TRBJ1-4; D gene ambiguous. The germline gives CDR1 SGHVS, CDR2 FNYEAQ. The CDR3 is 18 residues long. V dropped 0 bases and J dropped 0 bases, with 14 bases sitting between them. The CDR3 spells CASSLASRADATNEKLFF. The CDR3 bases are TGTGCCAGCAGCTTAGCGTCCCGTGCGGATGCAACTAATGAAAAACTGTTTTTT.